This TCR beta chain was observed in a study of shared clonotypes between healthy human individuals. General observations from the study: All-four-donor shared clonotypes had higher generation probabilities than non-shared clonotypes did.

From germline, CDR1 is SNHLY and CDR2 FYNNEI. Trimming cost V 0 bases and J 3 bases; bases outside gene matches: 5. The CDR3 contains 16 residues. A deep-level run was used for the assay. Only in-frame clones appear in the TCRdb table, and some are missing; sequencing was by immunoSEQ multiplex PCR. The table includes around 200,000 clones, 65% to 70% detected once. For this clone: The antigen remains undetermined.

The sequence derives from a young man in good health. The specimen was memory CD4+ T cells sorted from blood. The subset denotes: CD45RA-negative fraction. The V and J genes are TRBV2 and TRBJ2-1; 7 nucleotides agree with TRBD1. This CDR3 is CASSEAKGTVYNEQFF. CDR3 DNA sequence: TGTGCCAGCAGTGAAGCCAAGGGGACAGTCTACAATGAGCAGTTCTTC. Drawing the rest from reference TRBV2 and TRBJ2-1, the complete variable domain is EPEVTQTPSHQVTQMGQEVILRCVPISNHLYFYWYRQILGQKVEFLVSFYNNEISEKSEIFDDQFSVERPDGSNFTLKIRSTKLEDSAMYFCASSEAKGTVYNEQFFGPGTRLTVL.